These T cell receptor beta chains were read from a single sample in a study of T cell repertoires in cytomegalovirus infection. TCRdb re-derived calls from the reads in MiXCR, one entry per CDR3 protein. The sample includes more than 400,000 distinct CDR3 sequences, approximately 26% of them seen just once. What was sequenced was PBMCs. These receptors came from a human donor in good health (CMV status not recorded). Some clones in this sample may be carry-over from other donors' samples. The CDR3 runs from the conserved cysteine through the conserved F or W. D genes are given only for firm matches. Some rows have no size entry. The others give once, few or many, or a class for an expanded clone.

V gene	D gene	J gene	clone size	CDR3 protein	CDR3 DNA
TRBV6-2/TRBV6-3	TRBD2	TRBJ2-1	.	CASSYRASGYYNEQFF	TGTGCCAGCAGTTACCGGGCTAGCGGGTACTACAATGAGCAGTTCTTC
TRBV20-1	.	TRBJ1-4	.	CSARYEGRSEKLFF	TGCAGTGCTAGGTATGAAGGACGGAGCGAAAAACTGTTTTTT
TRBV5-6	.	TRBJ1-1	few	CASSSMGRLNTEAFF	TGTGCCAGCAGCTCGATGGGACGGTTGAACACTGAAGCTTTCTTT
TRBV7-3	.	TRBJ2-5	few	CASSAQEYQETQYF	TGTGCCAGCAGCGCCCAGGAATACCAAGAGACCCAGTACTTC
TRBV7-6	TRBD1	TRBJ2-1	.	CASSQGQGTLEQFF	TGTGCCAGCAGCCAGGGACAGGGAACGCTTGAGCAGTTCTTC
TRBV19	.	TRBJ1-5	few	CASSMVQNQPQHF	TGTGCCAGTAGTATGGTACAGAATCAGCCCCAGCATTTT
TRBV7-8	TRBD2	TRBJ2-3	.	CASNPSGRETDTQYF	TGTGCCAGCAACCCTAGCGGGAGGGAAACAGATACGCAGTATTTT
TRBV12-5	.	TRBJ2-1	.	CASGLGPYNEQFF	TGTGCTAGTGGTTTGGGGCCCTACAATGAGCAGTTCTTC
TRBV5-4	TRBD2	TRBJ2-5	once	CASSWGGTNVETQYF	TGTGCCAGCAGCTGGGGGGGGACTAACGTAGAGACCCAGTACTTC
TRBV30	.	TRBJ1-2	few	CARRPNFPRYGYTF	TGTGCCCGGCGACCGAATTTCCCGCGATATGGCTACACCTTC
TRBV7-3	.	TRBJ2-2	many	CASSWGEGELFF	TGTGCCAGCAGCTGGGGGGAAGGGGAGCTGTTTTTT
TRBV6-2/TRBV6-3	.	TRBJ1-1	many	CASSYSGRVEAFF	TGTGCCAGCAGTTACTCGGGGAGGGTTGAAGCTTTCTTT
TRBV27	.	TRBJ2-7	.	CASSLARAKSSYEQYF	TGTGCCAGCAGTTTGGCCAGGGCTAAAAGCTCCTACGAGCAGTACTTC
TRBV25-1	.	TRBJ2-1	.	CASRSSAGYNEQFF	TGTGCCAGCAGATCATCGGCGGGATACAATGAGCAGTTCTTC
TRBV6-5	.	TRBJ2-7	.	CASKEGPALAYEQYF	TGTGCCAGCAAGGAGGGTCCAGCACTCGCCTACGAGCAGTACTTC
TRBV7-8	.	TRBJ1-4	many	CASSLNNEKLFF	TGTGCCAGCAGCTTAAATAATGAAAAACTGTTTTTT
TRBV12-3/TRBV12-4	TRBD2	TRBJ2-7	.	CASSFGGRASREQYF	TGTGCCAGCAGTTTTGGTGGGAGGGCTAGTCGCGAGCAGTACTTC
TRBV5-6	TRBD1	TRBJ2-3	.	CASSSGQGTGDTQYF	TGTGCCAGCAGCTCAGGACAGGGGACTGGGGATACGCAGTATTTT
TRBV3-1	TRBD1	TRBJ1-1	.	CASSQVRGRQGAEAFF	TGTGCCAGCAGCCAAGTAAGGGGGCGACAGGGGGCTGAAGCTTTCTTT
TRBV27	TRBD1	TRBJ1-2	.	CASSTGLTGHYGYTF	TGTGCCAGCAGTACGGGTTTGACAGGGCACTATGGCTACACCTTC
TRBV29-1	.	TRBJ1-2	.	CSVESLDYGYTF	TGCAGCGTTGAAAGCCTGGACTATGGCTACACCTTC
TRBV7-9	.	TRBJ1-5	.	CASSFSVDTQPQHF	TGTGCCAGCAGCTTTTCGGTAGATACTCAGCCCCAGCATTTT
TRBV7-9	.	TRBJ1-1	many	CASSSPDRANTEAFF	TGTGCCAGCAGCTCCCCTGACAGAGCGAACACTGAAGCTTTCTTT
TRBV7-3	.	TRBJ2-3	many	CASTSGASSTDTQYF	TGTGCCAGCACCTCCGGGGCTAGCAGCACAGATACGCAGTATTTT
TRBV11-2	.	TRBJ2-5	few	CASSLGTHTETQYF	TGTGCCAGCAGCTTAGGGACCCACACGGAGACCCAGTACTTC
TRBV20-1	.	TRBJ2-1	.	CSAPGRIAYNEQFF	TGCAGTGCCCCTGGACGGATTGCCTACAATGAGCAGTTCTTC
TRBV27	TRBD2	TRBJ2-3	.	CASSARLAGGQTDTQYF	TGTGCCAGCAGTGCCCGACTAGCGGGAGGCCAAACAGATACGCAGTATTTT
TRBV28	TRBD1	TRBJ1-6	.	CASSTHRGPYNSPLHF	TGTGCCAGCAGTACACACAGGGGTCCCTATAATTCACCCCTCCACTTT
TRBV7-6	TRBD2	TRBJ2-3	few	CASSTRLAASTDTQYF	TGTGCCAGCAGCACCCGACTAGCGGCTAGCACAGATACGCAGTATTTT
TRBV7-2	.	TRBJ2-3	many	CASSRVVIGDTQYF	TGTGCCAGCAGCAGGGTGGTAATAGGGGATACGCAGTATTTT
TRBV7-2	TRBD2	TRBJ2-5	many	CASTRISGRAQETQYF	TGTGCCAGCACCCGAATTAGCGGGAGGGCTCAAGAGACCCAGTACTTC
TRBV7-6	.	TRBJ2-3	few	CASSPAGRTPGDTQYF	TGTGCCAGCAGCCCGGCTGGGAGGACCCCAGGGGATACGCAGTATTTT
TRBV12-3/TRBV12-4	TRBD2	TRBJ2-3	many	CASSFGSWLRESADTQYF	TGTGCCAGCAGTTTCGGGTCTTGGTTGCGGGAGTCGGCTGATACGCAGTATTTT
TRBV12-3/TRBV12-4	.	TRBJ1-1	.	CASSYRGGAFF	TGTGCCAGCAGTTATAGGGGAGGGGCTTTCTTT
TRBV7-2	TRBD2	TRBJ2-5	many	CASSFTAGVAETQYF	TGTGCCAGCAGCTTCACAGCGGGAGTGGCCGAGACCCAGTACTTC
TRBV7-6	TRBD2	TRBJ2-1	many	CASSLTSGRSNEQFF	TGTGCCAGCAGCTTAACTAGCGGGAGGAGCAATGAGCAGTTCTTC
TRBV12-3/TRBV12-4	TRBD1	TRBJ2-3	.	CASSSGTGTGVTQYF	TGTGCCAGCAGCTCCGGCACCGGGACAGGGGTAACGCAGTATTTT
TRBV7-2	.	TRBJ1-2	many	CASSLSGTDYGYTF	TGTGCCAGCAGCTTATCAGGGACGGACTATGGCTACACCTTC
TRBV28	TRBD1	TRBJ1-1	few	CASTLTGYTEAFF	TGTGCCAGCACACTGACAGGGTACACTGAAGCTTTCTTT
TRBV7-2	.	TRBJ1-1	.	CASSLRDVGFF	TGTGCCAGCAGCTTACGGGATGTTGGATTCTTT
TRBV12-3/TRBV12-4	.	TRBJ2-2	.	CASRRVPTGELFF	TGTGCCAGCAGGAGGGTTCCCACCGGGGAGCTGTTTTTT
TRBV7-9	.	TRBJ2-1	few	CASSPSPGGISSYNEQFF	TGTGCCAGCAGCCCTTCACCGGGCGGGATAAGCTCCTACAATGAGCAGTTCTTC
TRBV20-1	TRBD1	TRBJ1-1	.	CSARIPDRGGTEAFF	TGCAGTGCTAGGATTCCGGACAGGGGGGGCACTGAAGCTTTCTTT
TRBV7-9	.	TRBJ2-7	.	CASSGWLGQGGYEQYF	TGTGCCAGCAGCGGGTGGTTAGGGCAGGGGGGCTACGAGCAGTACTTC
TRBV7-9	.	TRBJ2-5	.	CASSTLDEYQETQYF	TGTGCCAGCAGCACCCTTGACGAGTACCAAGAGACCCAGTACTTC
TRBV7-9	.	TRBJ2-7	many	CASSYGTGMSYEQYF	TGTGCCAGCAGCTACGGGACTGGTATGTCCTACGAGCAGTACTTC
TRBV12-3/TRBV12-4	.	TRBJ2-2	few	CATTGQGSNTGELFF	TGTGCCACCACGGGGCAGGGGTCAAACACCGGGGAGCTGTTTTTT
TRBV6-1	.	TRBJ1-5	once	CASRDGVDQPQHF	TGTGCCAGCAGGGACGGGGTTGATCAGCCCCAGCATTTT
TRBV6-2/TRBV6-3	.	TRBJ2-6	.	CASSYFPRANVLTF	TGTGCCAGCAGTTATTTCCCGCGGGCCAACGTCCTGACTTTC
TRBV27	.	TRBJ1-1	few	CASSPQLTMNTEAFF	TGTGCCAGCAGCCCACAATTGACAATGAACACTGAAGCTTTCTTT
TRBV19	TRBD2	TRBJ2-3	.	CASSPAGGLATDTQYF	TGTGCCAGCAGCCCAGCGGGAGGTCTCGCGACAGATACGCAGTATTTT
TRBV12-3/TRBV12-4	.	TRBJ2-2	many	CASKGTGSTGELFF	TGTGCCAGCAAGGGGACGGGCTCTACCGGGGAGCTGTTTTTT
TRBV6-2/TRBV6-3	TRBD2	TRBJ2-7	.	CASSYSSSGHGTSSLSYEQYF	TGTGCCAGCAGTTACTCGAGTAGCGGACACGGGACTAGCTCCCTCTCCTACGAGCAGTACTTC
TRBV4-1	.	TRBJ2-7	.	CASSQASRLRSSYEQYF	TGCGCCAGCAGCCAAGCTTCGCGACTTCGGAGCTCCTACGAGCAGTACTTC
TRBV19	.	TRBJ1-5	.	CASSLGQISNQPQHF	TGTGCCAGTAGTCTCGGACAGATTAGCAATCAGCCCCAGCATTTT
TRBV12-3/TRBV12-4	TRBD2	TRBJ2-3	.	CVSSLFSLAGAPTDTQYF	TGTGTCAGCAGTTTATTCTCTTTAGCGGGAGCTCCCACAGATACGCAGTATTTT
TRBV19	.	TRBJ2-2	few	CASSIGGRSGELFF	TGTGCCAGTAGTATAGGTGGAAGAAGCGGGGAGCTGTTTTTT
TRBV2	TRBD2	TRBJ2-7	few	CASSPEGLANSYEQYF	TGTGCCAGCAGTCCCGAGGGACTAGCGAACTCCTACGAGCAGTACTTC